Listed here are 10 T cell receptor beta chains from one sample, sequenced in a study of T cells after yellow fever vaccination. MiXCR, applied by TCRdb to the 5' RACE reads, yields one record per CDR3 protein. The repertoire holds some 560,000 distinct CDR3 sequences, with about a fifth as singletons. Sequencing was performed on PBMCs, taken 15 days after the yellow fever booster vaccination. These receptors were taken from a man aged 25-40 years who received the YFV17D yellow fever vaccine.

This clonotype was seen a few times. The chain is built from TRBV20-1 and TRBJ2-3, with D uncertain. The CDR3 is 13 residues long. Deletions cut 5 bases from V and 6 bases from J, with 15 bases between. Germline CDR1 is DFQATT and CDR2 is SNEGSKA (reference sequence). CDR3 DNA: TGCAGTGCTGCCCCTAACTTAGGGGATACGCAGTATTTT. Protein product: CSAAPNLGDTQYF.

In its sample, this clonotype was seen a few times. This chain connects TRBV20-1 to TRBJ2-7; TRBD2 might be the D (6 bases). The CDR3 is 13 residues long. Deletions cut 3 bases from V and 4 bases from J, with 13 bases between. The germline V gene encodes CDR1 DFQATT and CDR2 SNEGSKA (reference sequence). The CDR3 protein is CSARSGDFYEQYF. DNA for the CDR3: TGCAGTGCTAGGTCGGGGGATTTTTACGAGCAGTACTTC.

This clonotype turned up a few times. The genes are TRBV29-1 and TRBJ2-3; 8 nucleotides line up with TRBD1. Germline values: CDR1 SQVTM, CDR2 ANQGSEA. The CDR3 runs to 13 residues. J lost 6 bases, V lost 5 bases, and 7 bases had no gene match. CDR3 in DNA: TGCAGCGTTCTCCAACAGGGGGTGGATACGCAGTATTTT. Translated: CSVLQQGVDTQYF.

This clonotype was counted a few times. The gene calls are TRBV3-1 and TRBJ1-1; D remains ambiguous. With 1 base removed from V and 5 bases from J, the gap between germline ends came to 11 bases. This CDR3 is 14 amino acids long. CDR1 LGHDT and CDR2 YNNKEL come from the germline V gene (reference sequence). The CDR3 nucleotides read TGTGCCAGCAGCCAAGTGGAGTTTGGAACTGAAGCTTTCTTT. This encodes CASSQVEFGTEAFF. Filled out from reference TRBV3-1 and TRBJ1-1, the complete variable domain reads DTAVSQTPKYLVTQMGNDKSIKCEQNLGHDTMYWYKQDSKKFLKIMFSYNNKELIINETVPNRFSPKSPDKAHLNLHINSLELGDSAVYFCASSQVEFGTEAFFGQGTRLTVV.

This chain uses TRBV7-9 with TRBJ2-4; D possibly corresponds to TRBD2 (5 bases). Trimming left V 5 bases short and J 0 bases short, with 11 bases between. Germline V gene lookup returns CDR1 SEHNR and CDR2 FQNEAQ (reference sequence). The CDR3 spans 15 residues. DNA of the CDR3: TGTGCCAGCAGCCCCCCGGGATTAGCCAAAAACATTCAGTACTTC. Translated: CASSPPGLAKNIQYF.

This clonotype came up a few times. The V and J genes are TRBV5-1 and TRBJ2-2, with TRBD2 identical over 7 bases. J lost 3 bases, V lost 0 bases, and 5 bases had no gene match. This CDR3 spans 16 amino acids. Germline assignment: CDR1 SGHRS and CDR2 YFSETQ. Here the CDR3 DNA reads TGCGCCAGCAGCTTGGCAGGCGGGAGAGACACCGGGGAGCTGTTTTTT. It encodes CASSLAGGRDTGELFF.

This clonotype was observed at least ten times. Germline and junction disagree at one end, which may indicate a read error. The chain employs TRBV5-1 and TRBJ2-3, with 9 bases that match TRBD2. CDR3 length equals 15 residues. Germline V gene lookup returns CDR1 SGHRS and CDR2 YFSETQ. CDR3 residues: CASSLWTSGTDTQYF. The CDR3 bases are TGTGCCAGCAGTCTTTGGACTAGCGGCACAGATACGCAGTATTTT.

This clonotype was detected only a few times. This chain links TRBV9 with TRBJ2-5; either TRBD1 or TRBD2 may fit D (5 bases each). The germline V gene encodes CDR1 SGDLS and CDR2 YYNGEE. This CDR3 contains 14 residues. V was cut by 4 bases and J by 2 bases, with 12 bases left in between. The CDR3 loop reads CASSMGTPQETQYF. DNA for the CDR3: TGTGCCAGCAGCATGGGGACGCCTCAAGAGACCCAGTACTTC.

The J gene is TRBJ2-7, the V gene TRBV12-3 or TRBV12-4; D is unresolved. V was clipped by 8 bases and J by 6 bases, with 11 bases between them. The CDR3 has 11 residues. For the CDR3, the DNA is TGTGCCAGCGCCCTCGCCGGCGAGCAGTACTTC. This codes for CASALAGEQYF.

J is TRBJ2-5 and V is TRBV6-1; a weak D match, TRBD1 (6 bases). CDR3 size: 13 residues. Looked up from germline, CDR1 is MNHNS and CDR2 is SASEGT. The V end lost 8 bases, the J end lost 5 bases, and 15 bases lay between the germline ends. The CDR3 loop reads CASRGPGAETQYF. The DNA for the CDR3 is TGTGCCAGCCGAGGACCAGGGGCTGAGACCCAGTACTTC.